The clone carrying this T cell receptor beta chain occurred a few times. Antigen unknown. The sample originates from a study of T-cell memory formation after mild COVID-19. Findings of the study overall: Clones contracting day 15 to 85 were balanced CD4/CD8; later expanders leaned CD4+. The study detected some responding clones in pre-infection memory, suggesting cross-reactive memory joined.

The CDR3 is 13 residues long. The V end lost 0 bases, the J end lost 7 bases, and 9 bases lay between the germline ends. Looked up from germline, CDR1 is LGHDT and CDR2 is YNNKEL (reference sequence). 5'RACE primed from the constant segment yielded TCR alpha and TCR beta cDNA libraries bearing sample barcodes and UMIs. TCRdb independently ran MiXCR on the 5' RACE reads; one entry per CDR3 protein. The table records roughly 350,000 distinct CDR3 sequences, roughly an eighth of them present only once. Sequencing was carried out using PBMCs or a T cell subset sorted from them (not recorded which). This sequence was found in a young man who had mild COVID-19 (a few samples of this study predate the infection). Cell type and time point are not known. J is TRBJ1-2 and V is TRBV3-1; D call uncertain. The CDR3 DNA is TGTGCCAGCAGCCAAGATTTGGGGTTTGGCTACACCTTC. The encoded protein is CASSQDLGFGYTF.